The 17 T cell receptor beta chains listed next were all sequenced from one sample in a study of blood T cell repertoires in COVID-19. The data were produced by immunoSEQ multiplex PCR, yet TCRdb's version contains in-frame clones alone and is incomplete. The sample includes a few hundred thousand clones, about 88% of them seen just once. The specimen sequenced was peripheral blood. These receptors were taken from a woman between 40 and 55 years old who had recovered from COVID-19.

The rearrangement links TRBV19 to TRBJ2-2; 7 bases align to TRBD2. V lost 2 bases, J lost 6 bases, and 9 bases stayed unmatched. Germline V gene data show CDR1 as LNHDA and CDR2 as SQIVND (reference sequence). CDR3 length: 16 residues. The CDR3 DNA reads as TGTGCCAGTAGTATATCTGGCGGGAGCGCGGCCGGGGAGCTGTTTTTT. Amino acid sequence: CASSISGGSAAGELFF.

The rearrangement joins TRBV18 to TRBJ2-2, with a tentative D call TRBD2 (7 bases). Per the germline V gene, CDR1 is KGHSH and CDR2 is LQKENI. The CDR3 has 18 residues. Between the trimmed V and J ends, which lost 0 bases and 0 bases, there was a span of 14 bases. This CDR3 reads CASSPPPWGGPNTGELFF. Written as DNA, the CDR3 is TGTGCCAGCTCACCACCCCCCTGGGGGGGCCCGAACACCGGGGAGCTGTTTTTT. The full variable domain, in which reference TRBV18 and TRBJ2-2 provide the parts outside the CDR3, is NAGVMQNPRHLVRRRGQEARLRCSPMKGHSHVYWYRQLPEEGLKFMVYLQKENIIDESGMPKERFSAEFPKEGPSILRIQQVVRGDSAAYFCASSPPPWGGPNTGELFFGEGSRLTVL.

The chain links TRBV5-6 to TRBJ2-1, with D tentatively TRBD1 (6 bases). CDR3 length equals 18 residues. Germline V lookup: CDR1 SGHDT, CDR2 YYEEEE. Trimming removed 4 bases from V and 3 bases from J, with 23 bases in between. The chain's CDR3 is CASSLGELRRGHYNEQFF. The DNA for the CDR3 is TGTGCCAGCAGCCTCGGAGAACTAAGACGGGGACACTACAATGAGCAGTTCTTC.

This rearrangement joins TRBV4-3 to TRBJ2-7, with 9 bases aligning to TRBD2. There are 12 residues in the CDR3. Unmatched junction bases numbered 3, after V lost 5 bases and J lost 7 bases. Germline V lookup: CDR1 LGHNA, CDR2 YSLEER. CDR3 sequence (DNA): TGCGCCAGCAGCAGTAGCGGGAGTGAGCAGTACTTC. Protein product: CASSSSGSEQYF.

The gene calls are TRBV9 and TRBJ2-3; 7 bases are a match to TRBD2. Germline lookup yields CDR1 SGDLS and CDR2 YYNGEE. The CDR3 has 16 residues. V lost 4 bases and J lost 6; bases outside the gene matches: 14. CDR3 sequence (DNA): TGTGCCAGCAGCCTCGGGGGTGTGCGGGAGTGGGATACGCAGTATTTT. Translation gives CASSLGGVREWDTQYF.

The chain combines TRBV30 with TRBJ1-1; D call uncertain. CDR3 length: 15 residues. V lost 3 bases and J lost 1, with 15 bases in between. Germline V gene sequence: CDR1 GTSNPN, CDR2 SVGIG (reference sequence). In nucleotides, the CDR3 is TGTGCCTGGAGCCCCGCCGAGCGGGGGAACACTGAAGCTTTCTTT. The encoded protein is CAWSPAERGNTEAFF.

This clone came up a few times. CDR3 in amino acids: CASSLPPGQGAYNEQFF. The DNA of the CDR3 is TGTGCCAGCAGCTTACCTCCCGGACAGGGCGCCTACAATGAGCAGTTCTTC. This chain joins TRBV7-3 and TRBJ2-1; 8 bases are shared with TRBD1. Germline assignment: CDR1 SGHTA and CDR2 FQGTGA. Trimming at V came to 2 bases and at J to 2 bases, leaving 8 bases not matched to a gene. The CDR3 runs 17 residues.

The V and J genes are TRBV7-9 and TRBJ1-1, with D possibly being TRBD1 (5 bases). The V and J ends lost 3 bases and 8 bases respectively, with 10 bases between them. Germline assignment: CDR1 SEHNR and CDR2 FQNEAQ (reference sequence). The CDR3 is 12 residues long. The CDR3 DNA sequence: TGTGCCAGCAGCTTGCGGACAAGCGAAGCTTTCTTT. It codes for CASSLRTSEAFF.

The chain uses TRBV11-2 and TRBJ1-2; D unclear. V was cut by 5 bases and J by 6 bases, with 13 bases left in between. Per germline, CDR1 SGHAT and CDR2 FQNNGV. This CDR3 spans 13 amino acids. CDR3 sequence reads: CASSPRGPNGYTF. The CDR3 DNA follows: TGTGCCAGCAGCCCTAGAGGGCCCAATGGCTACACCTTC.

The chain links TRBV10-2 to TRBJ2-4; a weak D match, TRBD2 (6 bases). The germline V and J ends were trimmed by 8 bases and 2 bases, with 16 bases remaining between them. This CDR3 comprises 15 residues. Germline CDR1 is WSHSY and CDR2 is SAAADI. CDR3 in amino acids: CASALLGGPKNIQYF. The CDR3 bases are TGCGCCAGCGCCTTACTGGGAGGACCCAAAAACATTCAGTACTTC.

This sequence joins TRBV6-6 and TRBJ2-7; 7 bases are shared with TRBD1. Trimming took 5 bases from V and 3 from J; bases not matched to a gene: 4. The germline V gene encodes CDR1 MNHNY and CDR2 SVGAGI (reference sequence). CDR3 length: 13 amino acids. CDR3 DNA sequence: TGTGCCAGCAGTCGGGACAGCAACTACGAGCAGTACGTC. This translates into CASSRDSNYEQYV.

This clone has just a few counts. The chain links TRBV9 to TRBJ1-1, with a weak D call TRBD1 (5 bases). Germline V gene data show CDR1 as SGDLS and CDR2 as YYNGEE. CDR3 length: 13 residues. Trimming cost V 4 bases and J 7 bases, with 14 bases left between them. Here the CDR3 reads CASSPRPDSEAFF. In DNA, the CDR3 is TGTGCCAGCAGCCCCAGACCAGACAGTGAAGCTTTCTTT.

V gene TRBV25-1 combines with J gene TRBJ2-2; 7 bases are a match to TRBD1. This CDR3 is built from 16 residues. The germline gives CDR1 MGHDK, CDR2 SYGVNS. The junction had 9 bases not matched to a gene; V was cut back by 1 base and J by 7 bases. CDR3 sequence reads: CASSEWGTDLVGELFF. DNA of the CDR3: TGTGCCAGCAGTGAATGGGGGACAGATTTGGTCGGGGAGCTGTTTTTT.

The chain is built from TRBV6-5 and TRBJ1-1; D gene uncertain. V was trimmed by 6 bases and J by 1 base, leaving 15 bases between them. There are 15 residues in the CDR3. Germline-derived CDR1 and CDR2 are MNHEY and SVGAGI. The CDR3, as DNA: TGTGCCAGCAGGACGAATACCGGGAGGAACACTGAAGCTTTCTTT. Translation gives CASRTNTGRNTEAFF.

The CDR3 region has the DNA TGTGCCAGCAGCTTGGCGCTAGCGGGAGTGGATACGCAGTATTTT. It encodes CASSLALAGVDTQYF. The chain uses TRBV5-8 and TRBJ2-3, with 10 bases fitting TRBD2. Trimming removed 0 bases from V and 6 bases from J; junction bases left unmatched: 4. CDR3 length equals 15 residues. Germline V lookup: CDR1 SGHTS, CDR2 YDEGEE.

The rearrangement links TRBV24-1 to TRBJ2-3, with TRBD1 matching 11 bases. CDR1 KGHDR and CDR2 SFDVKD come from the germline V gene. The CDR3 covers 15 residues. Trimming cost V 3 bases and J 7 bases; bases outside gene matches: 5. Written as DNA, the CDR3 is TGTGCCACCAGTGATCCCGGGACAGGGGGGAATACGCAGTATTTT. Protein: CATSDPGTGGNTQYF.

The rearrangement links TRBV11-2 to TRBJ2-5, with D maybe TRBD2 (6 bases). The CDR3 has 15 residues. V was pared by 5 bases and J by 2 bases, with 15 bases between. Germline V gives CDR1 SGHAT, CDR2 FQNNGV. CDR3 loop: CASSPSLGRQETQYF. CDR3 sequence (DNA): TGTGCCAGCAGCCCATCACTGGGGAGGCAAGAGACCCAGTACTTC. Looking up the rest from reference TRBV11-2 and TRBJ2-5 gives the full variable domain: EAGVAQSPRYKIIEKRQSVAFWCNPISGHATLYWYQQILGQGPKLLIQFQNNGVVDDSQLPKDRFSAERLKGVDSTLKIQPAKLEDSAVYLCASSPSLGRQETQYFGPGTRLLVL.